This T cell receptor beta chain was documented in a study of radiotherapy plus CTLA-4 blockade in lung cancer. A note on this clone: Antigen unknown.

V was pared by 7 bases and J by 5 bases, with 10 bases of the junction left unmatched. This CDR3 is 16 amino acids long. Germline assignment: CDR1 LNHDA and CDR2 SQIVND (reference sequence). Produced via immunoSEQ multiplex PCR; TCRdb's table is partial and in-frame only. The sample has tens of thousands of clones; approximately 76% are singletons. Study-wide results and limits: Once radiotherapy plus ipilimumab had been given, TCR clones derived from tumor expanded in blood.

Focal radiation plus CTLA-4 blockade with ipilimumab was administered to patients who had chemo-refractory metastatic non-small-cell lung cancer. This TCR was sampled from a human donor with non-small cell lung cancer whose response to radiotherapy plus ipilimumab could not be evaluated. Some clones in this sample may be carry-over from other donors' samples. The rearrangement joins TRBV19 to TRBJ2-2; TRBD2 matches at 10 bases. The source was peripheral blood, collected from a patient treated with radiotherapy plus ipilimumab. CDR3 DNA: TGTGCCAGTACCCGGACTAGCGGAGCAATTACCGGGGAGCTGTTTTTT. This sequence encodes CASTRTSGAITGELFF. The full variable domain, rest sourced from reference TRBV19 and TRBJ2-2, is DGGITQSPKYLFRKEGQNVTLSCEQNLNHDAMYWYRQDPGQGLRLIYYSQIVNDFQKGDIAEGYSVSREKKESFPLTVTSAQKNPTAFYLCASTRTSGAITGELFFGEGSRLTVL.